The present T cell receptor beta chain was sequenced within a study of shared clonotypes between healthy human individuals. Study-wide background: Sampling drew on donors who were a couple of women and a few men aged 18 to 49.

Sequencing used immunoSEQ multiplex PCR; TCRdb keeps in-frame clones, though not all of them. The sample lists about 2.1 million clones, about 93% occurring once. This CDR3 region has 14 residues. The V gene lost 7 bases and the J gene lost 4 bases, with 16 bases spanning the gap. Germline V gene data show CDR1 as ENHRY and CDR2 as SYGVKD. CD8 cells regarded as naive lacked CD45RO, were positively chosen for CCR7, and omitted terminally differentiated effector memory CD45RA+ cells. V is TRBV10-3 and J is TRBJ2-5; no reliable D call. The sequenced sample consisted of naive CD8+ T cells from PBMCs. The clonotype comes from a man between 18 and 35 years old in good health. Some clones in this sample may be carry-over from other donors' samples. CDR3 loop: CAIKSTLERETQYF. The CDR3 nucleotides read TGTGCCATCAAATCGACCCTCGAAAGAGAGACCCAGTACTTC.